This T cell receptor beta chain came from a study of blood T cell repertoires in COVID-19. The wider study: From T cells, B-cell-depleted T cells, or PBMCs came the material, which was cDNA or gDNA.

CDR3 length: 14 amino acids. Trimming stripped 4 bases from V and 5 bases from J, with 14 bases between. Germline lookup yields CDR1 MNHEY and CDR2 SVGEGT. The protocol was immunoSEQ multiplex PCR, while the TCRdb copy is restricted to in-frame clones and leaves out a portion. The sample includes 130,000 or so clones, about 88% of them seen just once. The receptor was derived from a woman older than 75 with acute or convalescent COVID-19. The chain combines TRBV6-2 or TRBV6-3 with TRBJ1-2, with D tentatively TRBD1 (5 bases). The sample taken for sequencing was peripheral blood. In DNA, the CDR3 is TGTGCCAGCAGTTCCCGACAGAGATCTTATGGCTACACCTTC. Encoded protein: CASSSRQRSYGYTF.